The T cell receptor (beta chain) under discussion was sequenced for a study of post-analysis software for immune sequencing data. Study-wide points: Patients showed TRBV5-6, TRBV5-1 and TRBV20-1 among roughly 5 TRBV segments more frequent than in controls.

Prepared TCR beta cDNA libraries contained unique molecular identifiers. When 1 to 10 million T cells were used, they gave about 550,000 cDNA molecules. TCRdb reprocessed the PCR reads with MiXCR, giving one entry per CDR3 protein. The repertoire includes approximately 440,000 distinct CDR3 sequences, 45% of them detected once, and around 10% sits in the top ten. A word on this clonotype: Its antigen remains unknown.

The CDR3 covers 15 residues. Trimming cost V 6 bases and J 1 base; bases outside gene matches: 9. Looked up from germline, CDR1 is MNHEY and CDR2 is SMNVEV (reference sequence). What was sequenced was blood. The V gene is TRBV27, the J gene TRBJ2-7; 7 bases are shared with TRBD1. The receptor's source is a girl aged 10-17 years with multiple sclerosis. The CDR3 sequence: CASRLRTGKSYEQYF. CDR3 sequence (DNA): TGTGCCAGCAGACTACGGACAGGCAAGTCCTACGAGCAGTACTTC.